This entry features one T cell receptor (beta chain) sequence. What it binds is not known. Via MiXCR, TCRdb re-called the reads, giving one row per CDR3 protein. The sample shows fewer than 900,000 distinct CDR3 sequences, 29% of them seen only once. This sample was included in a study of T cell repertoires in cytomegalovirus infection. Across the whole study: CMV infection and matching HLA type were both indicated by public TCR beta signatures.

Overall study findings and caveats: Cumulative public TCR beta family frequency identified CMV carriers with the relevant HLA.

The CDR3 has 14 amino acids. Trimming removed 4 bases at V and 3 bases at J, with 9 bases between. In germline, CDR1 is SGHVT, CDR2 SQSDAQ. The specimen was cultured CD8+ T cells from PBMCs, collected from culture after CMV antigen stimulation. This clonotype was sampled from a human donor in good health (CMV status not recorded). Some clones in this sample may be carry-over from other donors' samples. The V call is TRBV7-4, the J call TRBJ2-2; D remains ambiguous. The CDR3 loop reads CASSSYTDTGELFF. In DNA form, the CDR3 reads TGTGCCAGCAGCTCTTACACAGACACCGGGGAGCTGTTTTTT. Complete variable domain (other parts from reference TRBV7-4 and TRBJ2-2): GAGVSQSPRYKVAKRGRDVALRCDSISGHVTLYWYRQTLGQGSEVLTYSQSDAQRDKSGRPSGRFSAERPERSVSTLKIQRTEQGDSAVYLCASSSYTDTGELFFGEGSRLTVL.